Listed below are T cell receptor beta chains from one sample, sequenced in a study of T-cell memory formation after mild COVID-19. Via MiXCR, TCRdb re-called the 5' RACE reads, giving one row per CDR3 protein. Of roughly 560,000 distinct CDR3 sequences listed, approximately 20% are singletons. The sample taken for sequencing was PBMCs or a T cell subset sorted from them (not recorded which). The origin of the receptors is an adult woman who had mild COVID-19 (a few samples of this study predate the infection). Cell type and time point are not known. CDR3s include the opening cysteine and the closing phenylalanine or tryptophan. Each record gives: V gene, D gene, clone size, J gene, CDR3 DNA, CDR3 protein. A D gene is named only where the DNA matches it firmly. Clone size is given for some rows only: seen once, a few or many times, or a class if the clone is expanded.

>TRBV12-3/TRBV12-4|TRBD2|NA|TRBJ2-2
TGTGCCAGCAGTGCAGGGACTAGCGGGAGTGGCACCGGGGAGCTGTTTTTT
CASSAGTSGSGTGELFF
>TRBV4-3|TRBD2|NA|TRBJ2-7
TGCGCCAGCAGCCGAGGCCTAGCGGGAGGTTTCTACGAGCAGTACTTC
CASSRGLAGGFYEQYF
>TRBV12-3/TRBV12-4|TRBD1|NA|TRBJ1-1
TGTGCCAGCAGCGAGACAGGGGGCACCGGAGCTTTCTTT
CASSETGGTGAFF
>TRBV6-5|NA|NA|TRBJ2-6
TGTGCCAGCAGTCCCGGCTCGCCCTCTGGGGCCAACGTCCTGACTTTC
CASSPGSPSGANVLTF
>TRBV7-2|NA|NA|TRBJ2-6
TGTGCCAGCAGCTTCAAAGTGGGGGCCAACGTCCTGACTTTC
CASSFKVGANVLTF
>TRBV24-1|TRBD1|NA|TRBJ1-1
TGTGCCACCAGTGACCCGGGACAGGGCTCTGAAGCTTTCTTT
CATSDPGQGSEAFF
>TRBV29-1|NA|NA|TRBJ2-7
TGCAGCGTTGAAGGAGACAGTCCCTCCTACGAGCAGTACTTC
CSVEGDSPSYEQYF
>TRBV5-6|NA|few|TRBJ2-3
TGTGCCAGCAGGGGGGAGCCGGGAGATACGCAGTATTTT
CASRGEPGDTQYF
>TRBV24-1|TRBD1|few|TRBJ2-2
TGTGCCACCAGTGATTTGGCGAACAGGGGGTCAGAGGAGCTGTTTTTT
CATSDLANRGSEELFF
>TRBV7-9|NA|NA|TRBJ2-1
TGTGCCAGCAGCTTAGCGGGGGCCGGAAGCTCCTACAATGAGCAGTTCTTC
CASSLAGAGSSYNEQFF
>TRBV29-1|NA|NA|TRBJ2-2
TGCAGCGTTGGTGCGGGGGCCACCCCTTATTTGAACACCGGGGAGCTGTTTTTT
CSVGAGATPYLNTGELFF
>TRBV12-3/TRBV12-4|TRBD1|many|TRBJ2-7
TGTGCCAGCAGAACGGCCGGGACAGCCTCTTCCTTC
CASRTAGTASSF
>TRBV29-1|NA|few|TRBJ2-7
TGCAGCGTTGTTCCGATCTCCTACGAGCAGTACTTC
CSVVPISYEQYF
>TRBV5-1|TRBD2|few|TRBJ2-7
TGCGCCAGCAGCCCAAGCGGGGCTACCTACGAGCAGTACTTC
CASSPSGATYEQYF
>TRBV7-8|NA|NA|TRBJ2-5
TGTGCCACCAATCCGGGGAGCCAAGAGACCCAGTACTTC
CATNPGSQETQYF
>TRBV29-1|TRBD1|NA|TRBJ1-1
TGCAGCGCCACGTCCAGGGTTCGACAGGGGACGAACACTGAAGCTTTCTTT
CSATSRVRQGTNTEAFF
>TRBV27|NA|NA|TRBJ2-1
TGTGCCAGCAGTTTTTCCCCAAACAATGAGCAGTTCTTC
CASSFSPNNEQFF
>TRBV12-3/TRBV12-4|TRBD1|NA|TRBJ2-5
TGTGCCAGCAGCCATGGACAGGGTGACTTTCCCGAGACCCAGTACTTC
CASSHGQGDFPETQYF
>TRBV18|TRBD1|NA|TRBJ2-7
TGTGCCAGCTCACCATTCGGGACAGGGGGGTACGAGCAGTACTTC
CASSPFGTGGYEQYF
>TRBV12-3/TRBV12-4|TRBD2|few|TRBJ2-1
TGTGCCAGCAGTCCACTAGCGGGAGGGGGGGATGAGCAGTTCTTC
CASSPLAGGGDEQFF
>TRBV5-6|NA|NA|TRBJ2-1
TGTGCCAGCAGCCACTACCGGGGACGGTCCTACAATGAGCAGTTCTTC
CASSHYRGRSYNEQFF
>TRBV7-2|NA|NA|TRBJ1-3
TGTGCCAGCAGCTCCTTTTGGTCGGCGGGTGGAAACACCATATATTTT
CASSSFWSAGGNTIYF